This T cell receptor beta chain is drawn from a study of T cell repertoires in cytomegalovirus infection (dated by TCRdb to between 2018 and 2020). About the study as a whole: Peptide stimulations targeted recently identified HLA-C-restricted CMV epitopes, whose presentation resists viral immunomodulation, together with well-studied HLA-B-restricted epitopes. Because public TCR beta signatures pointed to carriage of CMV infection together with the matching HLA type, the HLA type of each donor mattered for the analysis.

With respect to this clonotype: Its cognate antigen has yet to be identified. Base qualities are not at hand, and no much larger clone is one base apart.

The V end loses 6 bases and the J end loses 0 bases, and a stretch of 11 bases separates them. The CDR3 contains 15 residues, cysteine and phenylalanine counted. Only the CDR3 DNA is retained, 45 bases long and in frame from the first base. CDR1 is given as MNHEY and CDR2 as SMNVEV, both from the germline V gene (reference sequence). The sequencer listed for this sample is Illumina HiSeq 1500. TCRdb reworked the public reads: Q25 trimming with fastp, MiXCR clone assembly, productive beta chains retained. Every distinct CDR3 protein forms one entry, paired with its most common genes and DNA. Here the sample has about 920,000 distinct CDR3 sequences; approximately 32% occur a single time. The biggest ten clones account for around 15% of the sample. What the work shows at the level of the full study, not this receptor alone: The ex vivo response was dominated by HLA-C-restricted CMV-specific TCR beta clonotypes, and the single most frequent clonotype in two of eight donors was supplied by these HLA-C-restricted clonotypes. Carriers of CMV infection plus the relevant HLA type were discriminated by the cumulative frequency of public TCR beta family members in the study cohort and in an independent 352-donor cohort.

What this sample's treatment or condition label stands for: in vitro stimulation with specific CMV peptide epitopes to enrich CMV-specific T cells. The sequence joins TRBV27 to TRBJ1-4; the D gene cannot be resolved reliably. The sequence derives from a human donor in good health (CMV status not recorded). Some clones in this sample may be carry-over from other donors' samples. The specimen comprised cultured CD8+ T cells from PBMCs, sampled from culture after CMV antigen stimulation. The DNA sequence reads TGTGCCAGCAGATTGACGATTGCAACTAATGAAAAACTGTTTTTT. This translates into CASRLTIATNEKLFF.